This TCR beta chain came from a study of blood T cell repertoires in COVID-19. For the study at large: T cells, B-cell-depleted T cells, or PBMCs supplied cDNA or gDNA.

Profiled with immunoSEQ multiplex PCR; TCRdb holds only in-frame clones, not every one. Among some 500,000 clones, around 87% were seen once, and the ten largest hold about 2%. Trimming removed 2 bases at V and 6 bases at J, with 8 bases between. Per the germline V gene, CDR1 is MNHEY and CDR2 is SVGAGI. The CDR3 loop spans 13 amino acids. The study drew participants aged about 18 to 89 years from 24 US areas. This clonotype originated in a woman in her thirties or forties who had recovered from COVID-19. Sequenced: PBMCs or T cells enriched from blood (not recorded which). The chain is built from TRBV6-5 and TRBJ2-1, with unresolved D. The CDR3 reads CASSYITANEQFF. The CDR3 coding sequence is TGTGCCAGCAGTTACATTACAGCCAATGAGCAGTTCTTC.